This TCR beta chain derives from a study of PD-1 blockade in classical Hodgkin lymphoma. Relapse was seen in all patients after autologous stem cell transplantation, and brentuximab vedotin exposure was variable. Each best response was a complete response, a partial response or progressive disease. Only in-frame clones appear in the TCRdb table, and some are missing; sequencing was by immunoSEQ multiplex PCR. Of about 150,000 clones in the sample, approximately 72% were seen once. The germline gives CDR1 LNHDA, CDR2 SQIVND (reference sequence). This CDR3 contains 12 residues. Source: peripheral blood mononuclear cells (PBMCs), taken before the second cycle of nivolumab. The chain has TRBV19 and TRBJ2-3, with D uncertain. The J call is in doubt because the DNA end fits TRBJ1-5 better. The origin of this receptor is a human donor with classical Hodgkin lymphoma. CDR3 loop: CASSILKDTQHF. CDR3 nucleotides: TGTGCCAGTAGTATATTAAAGGATACGCAGCATTTT.